This T cell receptor beta chain comes out of a study of human T cells and chemical hapten exposure. The CDR3 sequence is 14 residues long. The germline gives CDR1 DFQATT, CDR2 SNEGSKA (reference sequence). V gave up 6 bases and J gave up 2 bases; unmatched junction bases: 7. The time point denotes: patch test 1, 2 weeks after DPC sensitization. Described treatment: therapeutic diphenylcyclopropenone sensitization with weekly scalp DPC. Using its own MiXCR run on the RACE reads, TCRdb lists one record per CDR3 protein. The sample includes roughly 200,000 distinct CDR3 sequences, approximately 20% of them seen just once.

The chain recombines TRBV20-1 with TRBJ2-5; 9 positions agree with TRBD2. This TCR was sampled from a woman aged 50 to 60 with alopecia areata. Some clones in this sample may be carry-over from other donors' samples. Sequenced material: whole blood, taken in connection with sensitization to the hapten diphenylcyclopropenone (DPC). For the CDR3, the DNA is TGCAGTGCGACGACTAGCGGCTCACAAGAGACCCAGTACTTC. As protein: CSATTSGSQETQYF.